Listed below are T cell receptor beta chains from one sample, sequenced in a study of identical twins. TCRdb re-called the 5' RACE reads through MiXCR, storing one row per CDR3 protein. This table holds around 470,000 distinct CDR3 sequences, over 12% found once. This same sample was also part of a study on yellow fever vaccine responses in identical twins.

Sequencing was carried out using CD4+ T cells sorted from blood. These receptor sequences come from a woman younger than 35 in good health. Each CDR3 is given with its conserved first and last residue. The D gene is left open where the match is weak. Rows give clone size only sometimes, using once, few, many, or a class for an expanded clone.

V	D	size	J	DNA	CDR3
TRBV24-1	TRBD1	NA	TRBJ2-3	TGTGCCACCAGTGATTTACAACAGGGGGCGGCAGATACGCAGTATTTT	CATSDLQQGAADTQYF
TRBV28	NA	NA	TRBJ1-3	TGTGCCAGCAGTGAGGGGGGCCTTGGAAACACCATATATTTT	CASSEGGLGNTIYF
TRBV12-3/TRBV12-4	TRBD2	many	TRBJ2-5	TGTGCCAGCAGTAGCTCCGGGACTATCATACAAGAGACCCAGTACTTC	CASSSSGTIIQETQYF
TRBV4-3	NA	NA	TRBJ2-1	TGCGCCAGCAGCCAAGAGAGCCAGTTAGCCTACAATGAGCAGTTCTTC	CASSQESQLAYNEQFF
TRBV30	NA	few	TRBJ2-2	TGTGCCTGGAGTGTAGCCCCGGTTAACGGGGAGCTGTTTTTT	CAWSVAPVNGELFF
TRBV6-1	TRBD2	NA	TRBJ2-3	TGTGCCAGCAGGGGACTAGCGGAACTCACAGATACGCAGTATTTT	CASRGLAELTDTQYF
TRBV7-3	NA	NA	TRBJ2-1	TGTGCCAGCAGCTTAAGTGGGCCAGGGTCATACAATGAGCAGTTCTTC	CASSLSGPGSYNEQFF
TRBV6-2/TRBV6-3	TRBD2	few	TRBJ2-1	TGTGCCAGCACCTCGGGGGAGGGAGGTCGGACTGAGCAGTTCTTC	CASTSGEGGRTEQFF
TRBV6-5	NA	NA	TRBJ2-7	TGTGCCAGCAGTTATCTGGGGAGGGGGCAAGGCTACGAGCAGTACTTC	CASSYLGRGQGYEQYF
TRBV20-1	NA	few	TRBJ1-1	TGCAGTGCCAAGACAGGTGAAGCTTTCTTT	CSAKTGEAFF
TRBV12-3/TRBV12-4	TRBD2	once	TRBJ2-1	TGTGCCAGCAGTTTAGCGCGGGGACTAGCGGGAGACACCCCGTACAATGAGCAGTTCTTC	CASSLARGLAGDTPYNEQFF
TRBV7-2	TRBD2	NA	TRBJ2-7	TGTGCCAGCAGCTTAGGTCTAGCGGGGGGCTACTACGAGCAGTACTTC	CASSLGLAGGYYEQYF
TRBV5-1	TRBD1	NA	TRBJ2-7	TGCGCCAGCAGCTTCCCCCCCGGGACAGGGAGCTCCTACGAGCAGTACTTC	CASSFPPGTGSSYEQYF
TRBV20-1	TRBD2	few	TRBJ2-1	TGCAGTGCTAGAGATCTGACTAGCGGGAGAACGGATGAGCAGTTCTTC	CSARDLTSGRTDEQFF
TRBV3-1	TRBD2	few	TRBJ2-7	TGTGCCAGCAGCCGCCCCCCGGGACTAGCGGGAGCAACCTACGAGCAGTACTTC	CASSRPPGLAGATYEQYF
TRBV5-4	TRBD1	few	TRBJ2-7	TGTGCCAGCAGCGGGACAGACTACGAGCAGTACTTC	CASSGTDYEQYF
TRBV7-9	TRBD2	few	TRBJ2-5	TGTGCCAGCAGCTCGGAAGCGGGAGCCCAGTACTTC	CASSSEAGAQYF
TRBV24-1	TRBD2	NA	TRBJ2-1	TGTGCCACCAGTGAACCGGGACTAGCGACTGAGGAGCAGTTCTTC	CATSEPGLATEEQFF
TRBV20-1	TRBD2	NA	TRBJ2-1	TGCAGCCCCGCCGGACAGCGGGGGTACAATGAGCAGTTCTTC	CSPAGQRGYNEQFF
TRBV20-1	NA	few	TRBJ2-7	TGCAGTGCTACCCCCAACAGGGGAGGGCCCTACGAGCAGTACTTC	CSATPNRGGPYEQYF
TRBV20-1	NA	many	TRBJ2-5	TGCAGTGCTAGGCGTGGAGAGACCCAGTACTTC	CSARRGETQYF
TRBV10-3	TRBD1	many	TRBJ1-2	TGTGCCATCAACGACAGGGGAAACTTTAGTGGCTACACCTTC	CAINDRGNFSGYTF
TRBV11-2	TRBD2	few	TRBJ2-1	TGTGCCAGCAGCTTAAAATGGACAGGGGGACTAGCGGGAGGATGGAATGAGCAGTTCTTC	CASSLKWTGGLAGGWNEQFF
TRBV28	NA	few	TRBJ2-7	TGTGCCAGCAGTGCCCCCGCGGGATACGAGCAGTACTTC	CASSAPAGYEQYF
TRBV5-1	TRBD2	once	TRBJ2-1	TGCGCCAGCAGCTTGGTCGGGGCGGGAGTGGACAATGAGCAGTTCTTC	CASSLVGAGVDNEQFF
TRBV20-1	TRBD1	NA	TRBJ1-6	TGCAGTGCTAGAGATACGGGACAGTATTCACCCCTCCACTTT	CSARDTGQYSPLHF
TRBV10-3	NA	few	TRBJ2-1	TGTGCCATCAGTCAGAGAGACAATGAGCAGTTCTTC	CAISQRDNEQFF
TRBV6-1	NA	NA	TRBJ1-1	TGTGCCAGCAGTGAATTTGGTAACACTGAAGCTTTCTTT	CASSEFGNTEAFF
TRBV7-2	TRBD2	NA	TRBJ2-7	TGTGCCAGCAGGTACCCCGGGACTAGCGGATACGAGCAGTACTTC	CASRYPGTSGYEQYF
TRBV5-1	NA	NA	TRBJ2-7	TGCGCCAGCAGCTTGCTGCAGATCTACGAGCAGTACTTC	CASSLLQIYEQYF
TRBV29-1	TRBD2	NA	TRBJ2-5	TGCAGCGGGGGGGGGGAAGAGACCCAGTACTTC	CSGGGEETQYF
TRBV20-1	TRBD2	NA	TRBJ2-1	TGCAGTGCTAGACTAGCGGGAGTTGAGCAGTTCTTC	CSARLAGVEQFF
TRBV2	NA	NA	TRBJ2-7	TGTGCCAGTAAATCTGACCTCCAGGCCTACGAGCAGTACTTC	CASKSDLQAYEQYF
TRBV19	TRBD2	NA	TRBJ2-5	TGTGCCAGTCGTCCCCGGACTAGCGGACAAGAGACCCAGTACTTC	CASRPRTSGQETQYF
TRBV24-1	NA	NA	TRBJ2-5	TGTGCCACCAGTGCAACGGGATCAGACAGTTCCAAGACCCAGTACTTC	CATSATGSDSSKTQYF
TRBV27	NA	few	TRBJ2-1	TGTGCCAGCAGTTTTAACATACAGGGAGAGCAGTTCTTC	CASSFNIQGEQFF
TRBV6-2/TRBV6-3	TRBD2	few	TRBJ2-3	TGTGCCAGCAGTCCAAAATTGGGGACTAGCGGGCGAGATACGCAGTATTTT	CASSPKLGTSGRDTQYF
TRBV5-1	NA	NA	TRBJ2-5	TGCGCCAGCAGCTTGCTGTCTAGCACGGGGACCCAGTACTTC	CASSLLSSTGTQYF
TRBV30	TRBD1	NA	TRBJ1-2	TGTGCCTGGAGTCTGACAGGGACTAACTATGGCTACACCTTC	CAWSLTGTNYGYTF
TRBV7-2	NA	few	TRBJ1-6	TGTGCCAGCAGCGGGATTTTAATATCACCCCTCCACTTT	CASSGILISPLHF
TRBV4-2	NA	NA	TRBJ1-1	TGTGCCAGCAGCCAAGAGGTAGGGCAGGGAGTTAAGAGAACTGAAGCTTTCTTT	CASSQEVGQGVKRTEAFF
TRBV6-5	TRBD2	many	TRBJ2-1	TGTGCCAGCAGTTACCGAGGCGGGAGGCGGAACAATGAGCAGTTCTTC	CASSYRGGRRNNEQFF
TRBV15	NA	few	TRBJ2-7	TGTGCCACCAGCAGAGATCTTGACAGCTACGAGCAGTACTTC	CATSRDLDSYEQYF
TRBV18	NA	many	TRBJ2-7	TGTGCCAGCTCACCTCCGGACAGCTACGAGCAGTACTTC	CASSPPDSYEQYF
TRBV7-9	NA	NA	TRBJ2-7	TGTGCCAGCAGCTTATATCAGGGTATTAACAGCTACGAGCAGTACTTC	CASSLYQGINSYEQYF
TRBV12-3/TRBV12-4	NA	NA	TRBJ1-2	TGTGCCAGCATGGACAGTGGCATCTCTAACTATGGCTACACCTTC	CASMDSGISNYGYTF
TRBV27	NA	few	TRBJ2-7	TGTGCCAGCAGTTTCTGGCTCCCCGGCACTCTTACGGGCCCCCGCCCCTCCGAGCAGTACTTC	CASSFWLPGTLTGPRPSEQYF
TRBV7-2	TRBD2	few	TRBJ2-7	TGTGCCAGCAGCCAGCTCTCTAGCGGGAGTACGTACGAGCAGTACTTC	CASSQLSSGSTYEQYF
TRBV6-2/TRBV6-3	NA	NA	TRBJ1-2	TGTGCCAGCAGTGGAGGGTCGGACTATGGCTACACCTTC	CASSGGSDYGYTF
TRBV7-2	TRBD2	few	TRBJ2-1	TGTGCCAGCAGCAGTAGCGGGATTTACAATGAGCAGTTCTTC	CASSSSGIYNEQFF
TRBV11-1	TRBD1	many	TRBJ1-5	TGTGCCAGCAGAAGAGCGCCAGGACAGGGGAGTTGGGATAGCAATCAGCCCCAGCATTTT	CASRRAPGQGSWDSNQPQHF
TRBV14	NA	once	TRBJ2-1	TGTGCCAGCAGCCCTCGCGAGGGCGTGAGGCAGTTCTTC	CASSPREGVRQFF
TRBV20-1	NA	few	TRBJ1-5	TGCAGTGCTAGAAAACAGTTCAATCAGCCCCAGCATTTT	CSARKQFNQPQHF
TRBV18	NA	NA	TRBJ2-2	TGTGCCAGCTCCAAGGGGCAGGCCAACACCGGGGAGCTGTTTTTT	CASSKGQANTGELFF